Shown below are 20 T cell receptor beta chains from a single sample sequenced in a study of human T cells and chemical hapten exposure. TCRdb recomputed calls from the RACE reads with MiXCR, one row per CDR3 protein. The sample includes approximately 40,000 distinct CDR3 sequences, approximately 3.4% of them seen just once. Indicated time point: patch test 2, 6 weeks after DPC sensitization. The treatment denotes: therapeutic diphenylcyclopropenone sensitization with weekly scalp DPC. This material consisted of whole blood, taken in connection with sensitization to the hapten diphenylcyclopropenone (DPC). All receptors derive from a middle-aged man with alopecia areata. Some clones in this sample may be carry-over from other donors' samples.

This clonotype showed up many times. The gene calls are TRBV9 and TRBJ1-6; a possible D gene is TRBD1 (6 bases). The CDR3 has 14 residues. The V gene lost 4 bases and the J gene lost 10 bases, with 15 bases spanning the gap. The germline V gene has CDR1 SGDLS and CDR2 YYNGEE. The CDR3 is CASSPLTGNSPLHF. The CDR3 DNA follows: TGTGCCAGCAGCCCCCTTACAGGGAACTCACCCCTCCACTTT.

This clonotype was counted ten times or more. This sequence joins TRBV3-1 and TRBJ2-2, with 7 positions matching TRBD2. The length of the CDR3 is 14 residues. After removal of 4 bases from V and 7 bases from J, the junction contained 6 bases not matched to a gene. Germline V gene sequence: CDR1 LGHDT, CDR2 YNNKEL (reference sequence). CDR3: CASSPRESLGELFF. The CDR3 DNA sequence: TGTGCCAGCAGCCCGCGGGAGTCGCTCGGGGAGCTGTTTTTT.

There are many counts of this clonotype. The V call is TRBV25-1, the J call TRBJ2-5, with TRBD2 identical over 8 bases. The germline V gene encodes CDR1 MGHDK and CDR2 SYGVNS. This CDR3 has 16 residues. Trimming removed 7 bases from V and 1 base from J; junction bases left unmatched: 11. CDR3 sequence (DNA): TGTGCCAGCACCGCGGCAAAACTAGCGGTCCAAGAGACCCAGTACTTC. This translates into CASTAAKLAVQETQYF.

This clonotype was counted many times. The rearrangement links TRBV9 to TRBJ2-3, with 15 bases identical to TRBD2. The trim removed 2 bases at V and 8 bases at J, leaving 12 bases unmatched. The germline gives CDR1 SGDLS, CDR2 YYNGEE. There are 18 residues in the CDR3. CDR3 coding DNA: TGTGCCAGCAGCGTGGGACTAGCGGGAGGAACCCTGCCGGGTACGCAGTATTTT. This gives the protein CASSVGLAGGTLPGTQYF.

This clonotype was picked up many times. This chain uses TRBV20-1 with TRBJ2-3, with D unresolved. The length of the CDR3 is 11 residues. V gave up 3 bases and J gave up 4 bases, with 5 bases separating them. Germline V gene sequence: CDR1 DFQATT, CDR2 SNEGSKA (reference sequence). CDR3: CSASGPDTQYF. The CDR3 DNA follows: TGCAGTGCTAGTGGTCCAGATACGCAGTATTTT.

This clonotype was picked up many times. This chain joins TRBV12-3 or TRBV12-4 and TRBJ2-1; 10 bases are shared with TRBD2. The CDR3 covers 15 residues. The junction had 10 bases not matched to a gene; V was cut back by 7 bases and J by 7 bases. The CDR3: CASNLAGVAHNEQFF. The CDR3, as DNA: TGTGCCAGCAACCTAGCGGGAGTCGCTCATAATGAGCAGTTCTTC.

This clonotype was counted a few times. This chain joins TRBV20-1 and TRBJ1-3; D is possibly TRBD1 (5 bases). This CDR3 has 13 residues. Germline V gives CDR1 DFQATT, CDR2 SNEGSKA (reference sequence). Trimming shortened V by 3 bases and J by 3 bases, and 9 bases separated the two germline ends. The DNA for the CDR3 is TGCAGTGCTAGTAGGGACGTTGGAAACACCATATATTTT. Translating gives CSASRDVGNTIYF.

There are many counts of this clonotype. This sequence joins TRBV29-1 and TRBJ2-7; D possibly corresponds to TRBD2 (5 bases). The germline V gene encodes CDR1 SQVTM and CDR2 ANQGSEA. Trimming took off 6 bases at V and 0 bases at J, with 15 bases between the two ends. CDR3 length equals 14 residues. CDR3 amino acids: CSVRRTSCSYEQYF. The CDR3 DNA is TGCAGCGTCCGACGGACTTCTTGCTCCTACGAGCAGTACTTC.

This clonotype was found many times. This chain connects TRBV20-1 to TRBJ1-5; D remains unclear. This CDR3 is 14 amino acids long. The V gene lost 1 base and the J gene lost 0 bases, with 7 bases spanning the gap. CDR1 and CDR2 from the germline V gene are DFQATT and SNEGSKA (reference sequence). Here the CDR3 reads CSARAMISNQPQHF. DNA of the CDR3: TGCAGTGCTAGAGCCATGATTAGCAATCAGCCCCAGCATTTT.

As regards this clonotype: This sequence may be a read error, since a much larger clone differs from it by one base. This chain connects TRBV2 to TRBJ2-5; D assignment may be TRBD1 or TRBD2 (6 bases each). The CDR3 runs to 14 residues. Germline V CDR1 and CDR2: SNHLY, FYNNEI. V lost 2 bases to trimming and J lost 12 bases, with 19 bases between them. This CDR3 reads CASSESGALLAKYF. In DNA form, the CDR3 reads TGTGCCAGCAGTGAATCGGGGGCCTTGCTAGCCAAGTACTTC.

Many counts were recorded for this clonotype. The chain couples TRBV7-9 to TRBJ2-3; D possibly matches TRBD1 or TRBD2 (5 bases each). Trimming stripped 5 bases from V and 8 bases from J, with 11 bases between. Germline lookup yields CDR1 SEHNR and CDR2 FQNEAQ (reference sequence). The CDR3 has 12 residues. DNA of the CDR3: TGTGCCAGCAGCCCCCGGGACCGTACGCAGTATTTT. It yields the protein CASSPRDRTQYF.

This rearrangement joins TRBV4-1 to TRBJ1-6; D gene uncertain. The length of the CDR3 is 14 residues. Per germline, CDR1 MGHRA and CDR2 YSYEKL. Trimming removed 4 bases from V and 7 bases from J, with 11 bases in between. The CDR3 loop is CASSPGLVNSPLHF. The CDR3 bases are TGCGCCAGCAGCCCAGGTTTGGTCAATTCACCCCTCCACTTT.

There are many counts of this clonotype. The CDR3 nucleotides are TGTGCCAGCTCACCACCGTGGTCGGCAGGGGAAGAGACCCAGTACTTC. Translated: CASSPPWSAGEETQYF. V is TRBV18 and J is TRBJ2-5; possible D gene TRBD1, 6 bases. The CDR3 contains 16 residues. V lost 0 bases to trimming and J lost 3 bases, with 14 bases between them. Germline loops: CDR1 KGHSH, CDR2 LQKENI.

The table lists this clonotype with many counts. In DNA form, the CDR3 reads TGCAGCGTTGCGGGCAGGGTGAGCACAGATACGCAGTATTTT. It encodes CSVAGRVSTDTQYF. The rearrangement links TRBV29-1 to TRBJ2-3; maybe TRBD1 (5 bases). CDR1 SQVTM and CDR2 ANQGSEA come from the germline V gene. Trimming shortened V by 4 bases and J by 0 bases, and 11 bases separated the two germline ends. This CDR3 comprises 14 residues.

This clonotype occurred many times. This CDR3 reads CSARRTVEGPQHF. The CDR3 region has the DNA TGCAGTGCGCGAAGGACGGTGGAGGGGCCCCAGCATTTT. The genes are TRBV20-1 and TRBJ1-5, with unresolved D. Germline V CDR1 and CDR2: DFQATT, SNEGSKA (reference sequence). Trimming stripped 6 bases from V and 9 bases from J, with 18 bases between. The CDR3 runs 13 residues.

This clonotype showed up many times. The chain links TRBV30 to TRBJ1-5; D is possibly TRBD1 (6 bases). In germline, CDR1 is GTSNPN, CDR2 SVGIG (reference sequence). Trimming removed 0 bases from V and 5 bases from J, with 17 bases in between. This CDR3 comprises 16 residues. The CDR3 nucleotides read TGTGCCTGGAGTGTACAGGGTCGGGGGGCTGATCAGCCCCAGCATTTT. Amino acids: CAWSVQGRGADQPQHF.

This clonotype showed up many times. The chain carries TRBV5-5 and TRBJ2-5; 7 bases are a match to TRBD1. The CDR3 has 15 amino acids. The germline V gene encodes CDR1 SGHKS and CDR2 YYEKEE (reference sequence). J lost 4 bases, V lost 0 bases, and 6 bases had no gene match. The chain's CDR3 is CASSLAGGFRETQYF. In nucleotides, the CDR3 is TGTGCCAGCAGCTTGGCAGGGGGATTTAGAGAGACCCAGTACTTC.

This clonotype has a count of ten or more. This chain connects TRBV18 to TRBJ2-7; D perhaps matches TRBD2 (5 bases). The CDR3 contains 12 residues. Trimming removed 2 bases at V and 7 bases at J, with 9 bases between. The V gene's germline CDR1 is KGHSH and CDR2 LQKENI. The CDR3 region is CASSPNRGEQYF. The DNA of the CDR3 is TGTGCCAGCTCACCAAATAGAGGGGAGCAGTACTTC.

This clonotype was counted many times. In DNA, the CDR3 is TGTGCCAGCAGTACGCTGGAACTCGGGGAGCAGTACTTC. This sequence encodes CASSTLELGEQYF. The chain joins TRBV27 to TRBJ2-7; D ambiguous. Trimming cost V 5 bases and J 7 bases, with 15 bases left between them. Germline values: CDR1 MNHEY, CDR2 SMNVEV (reference sequence). The CDR3 is 13 residues long.

This clonotype was seen many times. The chain is built from TRBV7-3 and TRBJ2-1; 9 bases are a match to TRBD2. Germline CDR1 and CDR2: SGHTA and FQGTGA. The CDR3 has 15 residues. Germline trimming cut 0 bases from V and 8 bases from J; bases unmatched to any gene: 5. The CDR3 nucleotides are TGTGCCAGCAGCTTAACCCTAGCGGGATATGATGAGCAGTTCTTC. Translation: CASSLTLAGYDEQFF.